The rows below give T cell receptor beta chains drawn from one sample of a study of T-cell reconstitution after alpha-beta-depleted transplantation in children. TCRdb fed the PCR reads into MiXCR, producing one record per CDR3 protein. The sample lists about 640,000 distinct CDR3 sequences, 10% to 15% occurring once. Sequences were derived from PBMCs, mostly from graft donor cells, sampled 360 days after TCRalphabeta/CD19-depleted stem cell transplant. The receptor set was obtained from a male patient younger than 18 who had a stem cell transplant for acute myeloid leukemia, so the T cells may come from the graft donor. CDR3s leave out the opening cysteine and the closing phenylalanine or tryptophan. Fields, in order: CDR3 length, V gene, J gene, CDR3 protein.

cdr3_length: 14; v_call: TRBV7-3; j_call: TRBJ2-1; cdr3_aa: ASSLESGVLNNEQF
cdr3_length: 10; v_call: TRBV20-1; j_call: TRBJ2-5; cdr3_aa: SAPSGGETQY
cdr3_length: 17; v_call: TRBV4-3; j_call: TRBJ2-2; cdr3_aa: ASSQFSGLAGGLTGELF
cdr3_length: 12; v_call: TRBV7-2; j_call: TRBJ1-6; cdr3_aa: ASSLSAPRSPLH
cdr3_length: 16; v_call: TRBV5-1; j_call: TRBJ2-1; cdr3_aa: ASSPDGLVRLSYNEQF
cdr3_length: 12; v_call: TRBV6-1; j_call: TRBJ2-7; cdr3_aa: ASTREAFSYEQY
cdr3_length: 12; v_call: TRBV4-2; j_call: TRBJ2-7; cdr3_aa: ASRGSAGAYEQY
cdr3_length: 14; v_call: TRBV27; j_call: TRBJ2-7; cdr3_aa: ASKRLTSGRGYEQY
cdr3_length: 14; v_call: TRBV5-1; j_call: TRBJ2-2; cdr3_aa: ASSPGLAGLTGELF
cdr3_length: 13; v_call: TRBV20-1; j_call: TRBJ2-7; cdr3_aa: SASPGGLAAYEQY
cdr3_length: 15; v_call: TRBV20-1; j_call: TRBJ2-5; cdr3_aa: SAHHFSGRVRGETQY
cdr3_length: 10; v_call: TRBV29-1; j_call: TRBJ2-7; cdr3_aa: SVRRGSDEQY
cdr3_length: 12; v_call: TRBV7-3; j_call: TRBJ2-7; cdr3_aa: ASSPAGLAYEQY
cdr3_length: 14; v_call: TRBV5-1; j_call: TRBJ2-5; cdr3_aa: ASSAIIQGLRETQY
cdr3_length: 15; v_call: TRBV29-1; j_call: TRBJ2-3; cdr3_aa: SVPWTGGFGSFGTQY
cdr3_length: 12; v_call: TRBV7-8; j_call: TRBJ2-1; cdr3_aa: ASSLITAGNEQF
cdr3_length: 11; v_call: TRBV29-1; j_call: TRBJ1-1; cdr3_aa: SVGQGAPAEAF
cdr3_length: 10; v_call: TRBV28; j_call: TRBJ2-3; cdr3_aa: ASSLIGNTQY
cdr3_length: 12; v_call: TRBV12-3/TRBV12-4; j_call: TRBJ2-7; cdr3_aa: ASSPGTYVYEQY
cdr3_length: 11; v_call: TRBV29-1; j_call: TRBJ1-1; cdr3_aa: SVSLITYTEAF
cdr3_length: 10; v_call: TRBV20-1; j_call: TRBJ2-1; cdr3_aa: SAVERGNEQF
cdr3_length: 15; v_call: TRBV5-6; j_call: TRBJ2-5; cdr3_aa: ASSEDAPMAGMETQY
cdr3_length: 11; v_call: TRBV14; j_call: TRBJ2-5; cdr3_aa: ASSQATGETQY
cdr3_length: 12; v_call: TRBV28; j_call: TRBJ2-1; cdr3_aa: ASSTPGSYNEQF
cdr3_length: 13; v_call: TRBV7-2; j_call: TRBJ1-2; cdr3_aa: ASSLARGLNYGYT